This T cell receptor beta chain emerged from a study of blood T cells in healthy people across ages. Study findings and constraints: Older age coincided with a roughly linear decline in TCR beta diversity per million T cells. PBMCs that were unsorted prevented a conclusive naive versus antigen-experienced comparison.

A sample-barcoded 5' primer and a J-beta primer mix were used in a second PCR of roughly 7 to 11 cycles. There were at least 3 million CDR3-containing paired-end reads obtained from each sample. TCRdb fed the 5' RACE reads into MiXCR, producing one record per CDR3 protein. The sample lists over a million distinct CDR3 sequences, roughly 60% occurring once. Details on this clonotype: As yet, its antigen is unknown.

Drawing of peripheral blood yielded about 10 milliliters from each donor. The germline gives CDR1 SGHRS, CDR2 YFSETQ. J gave up 3 bases and V 4 bases, and 4 bases lay outside the gene matches. This CDR3 comprises 15 residues. This TCR came from a man between 18 and 29 years old in good health. V is TRBV5-1 and J is TRBJ2-1; 10 nucleotides align to TRBD2. Sequencing was performed on blood. The chain's CDR3 is CASSGSGGVYNEQFF. CDR3 in DNA: TGCGCCAGCAGCGGAAGCGGGGGGGTCTACAATGAGCAGTTCTTC.